This T cell receptor (beta chain) appears in the sequencing data of a study of T cell repertoires in cytomegalovirus infection (dated by TCRdb to the late 2010s). Regarding the study in general: The HLA type of each donor mattered for the analysis, because public TCR beta signatures pointed to carriage of CMV infection along with the matching HLA type. Results and caveats for the whole study, not just this receptor: Carriers of CMV infection plus the relevant HLA type were discriminated by the cumulative frequency of public TCR beta family members in the study cohort and in an independent approximately 360-donor cohort. In the ex vivo response, HLA-C-restricted CMV-specific TCR beta clonotypes were dominant, and in two of eight donors the single most frequent clonotype came from this HLA-C-restricted group.

Sequencing used an Illumina HiSeq 1500. The public reads were run again by TCRdb, first through fastp at Q25 and then through MiXCR, and only productive beta chains were kept. Records with the same CDR3 protein are collapsed into one entry carrying the most frequent genes and DNA. This sample holds about 160,000 distinct CDR3 sequences; roughly 17% were observed only once. Of the sample, around 19% falls within the top ten clones. CDR1 is given as GTSNPN and CDR2 as SVGIG, both from the germline V gene (reference sequence). Trimming takes 3 bases from V and 4 bases from J, and the germline ends sit 12 bases apart. The CDR3 goes from the cysteine to the phenylalanine over 13 residues. The read is trimmed to its CDR3 DNA, 39 bases read in frame from base 1. This clonotype turned up a few times. This receptor's antigen is unknown. No base qualities exist here, and no much larger clone lies one base off it.

The clonotype comes from a human donor in good health (CMV status not recorded). Some clones in this sample may be carry-over from other donors' samples. The rearrangement combines TRBV30 with TRBJ1-1, with no D gene named confidently. Sequencing was done on a sample of CD8+ T cells from PBMCs. The sequence in DNA is TGTGCCTGGAGAACAGAATTGGGCACTGAAGCTTTCTTT. Translated, this gives CAWRTELGTEAFF.